A selection of T cell receptor beta chains follows, all from one sample in a study of human T cells and chemical hapten exposure. TCRdb used MiXCR to reprocess the RACE reads, holding one entry per CDR3 protein. The table lists 300,000 to 400,000 distinct CDR3 sequences, roughly 4.6% of them singletons. The sample was whole blood, taken in connection with sensitization to the hapten diphenylcyclopropenone (DPC). Every receptor here comes from a woman aged 45-59 years with alopecia areata. Some clones in this sample may be carry-over from other donors' samples. Both conserved end residues are part of each CDR3. Each record gives: J gene, clone size, D gene, V gene, CDR3 DNA, CDR3 protein. D genes are given only for firm matches. Only part of the rows carry a size: once, few, many, or a class if the clone is expanded.

j_gene: TRBJ1-1
abundance: few
d_gene: TRBD1
v_gene: TRBV13
CDR3nt: TGTGCCAGCAGCCCCAGGGGGAGGTCGGAAATGAACACTGAAGCTTTCTTT
CDR3aa: CASSPRGRSEMNTEAFF

j_gene: TRBJ1-1
abundance: many
d_gene: TRBD1
v_gene: TRBV6-1
CDR3nt: TGTGCCAGCAGCTCCGGGACAGGGAGGGAAGCTTTCTTT
CDR3aa: CASSSGTGREAFF

j_gene: TRBJ2-5
abundance: many
d_gene: -
v_gene: TRBV29-1
CDR3nt: TGCAGCGTTGTCGGGGGCGAGGTGACCCAGTACTTC
CDR3aa: CSVVGGEVTQYF

j_gene: TRBJ1-6
abundance: -
d_gene: TRBD1
v_gene: TRBV5-1
CDR3nt: TGCGCCAGCAGCTTTGCCCCGGGACAGGTTCTCTCACCCCTCCACTTT
CDR3aa: CASSFAPGQVLSPLHF

j_gene: TRBJ1-5
abundance: few
d_gene: -
v_gene: TRBV7-6
CDR3nt: TGTGCCAGCAGTCCCGGACCAGAAAATCAGCCCCAGCATTTT
CDR3aa: CASSPGPENQPQHF

j_gene: TRBJ2-2
abundance: many
d_gene: -
v_gene: TRBV24-1
CDR3nt: TGTGCCACCAGTGATGCCCCCGGGCAGTTGAACACCGGGGAGCTGTTTTTT
CDR3aa: CATSDAPGQLNTGELFF

j_gene: TRBJ2-7
abundance: few
d_gene: -
v_gene: TRBV12-3/TRBV12-4
CDR3nt: TGTGCCAGCAGTTCACAACCCTACGAGCAGTACTTC
CDR3aa: CASSSQPYEQYF

j_gene: TRBJ2-7
abundance: many
d_gene: TRBD1
v_gene: TRBV10-3
CDR3nt: TGTGCCATCAGTGCTAGGGACAGGGTGACCCACGAGCAGTACTTC
CDR3aa: CAISARDRVTHEQYF

j_gene: TRBJ1-6
abundance: many
d_gene: -
v_gene: TRBV12-3/TRBV12-4
CDR3nt: TGTGCCAGCAGTTTAAAGGGGCGAAATTCACCCCTCCACTTT
CDR3aa: CASSLKGRNSPLHF

j_gene: TRBJ1-6
abundance: many
d_gene: -
v_gene: TRBV3-1
CDR3nt: TGTGCCAGCAGCCCCCGGGACGTTGGGTCGCCCCTCCACTTT
CDR3aa: CASSPRDVGSPLHF

j_gene: TRBJ2-5
abundance: many
d_gene: TRBD2
v_gene: TRBV29-1
CDR3nt: TGCAGCGTTGCGTGGGGAGGGCCGGAGACCCAGTACTTC
CDR3aa: CSVAWGGPETQYF

j_gene: TRBJ2-1
abundance: many
d_gene: TRBD2
v_gene: TRBV9
CDR3nt: TGTGCCAGCAGCGTAGTGGGACTAGCGGGAGGCCGCTTATCGGAGCAGTTCTTC
CDR3aa: CASSVVGLAGGRLSEQFF

j_gene: TRBJ1-1
abundance: few
d_gene: -
v_gene: TRBV5-1
CDR3nt: TGCGCCAGCAACCAGGGACTTCTGAACACTGAAGCTTTCTTT
CDR3aa: CASNQGLLNTEAFF

j_gene: TRBJ1-1
abundance: many
d_gene: TRBD1
v_gene: TRBV12-3/TRBV12-4
CDR3nt: TGTGCCAGCAGTCCTAGGACAGGGGGCTGGGCTGAAGCTTTCTTT
CDR3aa: CASSPRTGGWAEAFF

j_gene: TRBJ2-3
abundance: -
d_gene: -
v_gene: TRBV4-1
CDR3nt: TGCGCCAGCAGCCAAAGGTTGTGGGACTCTAGCACAGATACGCAGTATTTT
CDR3aa: CASSQRLWDSSTDTQYF

j_gene: TRBJ1-2
abundance: many
d_gene: -
v_gene: TRBV7-9
CDR3nt: TGTGCCAGCAGCCATGGGACGGAAAGCGGGGGCTACACCTTC
CDR3aa: CASSHGTESGGYTF

j_gene: TRBJ2-2
abundance: -
d_gene: -
v_gene: TRBV11-3
CDR3nt: TGTGCCAGCAGCTTAGATGCCACCGGGGAGCTGTTTTTT
CDR3aa: CASSLDATGELFF

j_gene: TRBJ2-5
abundance: few
d_gene: -
v_gene: TRBV12-3/TRBV12-4
CDR3nt: TGTGCCAGCAGTTTATGGGGGTCCCAAGAGACCCAGTACTTC
CDR3aa: CASSLWGSQETQYF

j_gene: TRBJ1-1
abundance: many
d_gene: -
v_gene: TRBV18
CDR3nt: TGTGCCAGCTCACCGATGGGGGAGAACACTGAAGCTTTCTTT
CDR3aa: CASSPMGENTEAFF

j_gene: TRBJ2-1
abundance: many
d_gene: -
v_gene: TRBV5-1
CDR3nt: TGCGCCAGCAGCACGACGGGGACGTCCTACAATGAGCAGTTCTTC
CDR3aa: CASSTTGTSYNEQFF

j_gene: TRBJ2-7
abundance: few
d_gene: -
v_gene: TRBV14
CDR3nt: TGTGCCAGCAGCCACCCGGGACCCGGCTACGAGCAGTACTTC
CDR3aa: CASSHPGPGYEQYF

j_gene: TRBJ1-1
abundance: -
d_gene: TRBD1
v_gene: TRBV7-2
CDR3nt: TGTGCCAGCAGCCCCCACAACAGGGGGTATACTGAAGCTTTCTTT
CDR3aa: CASSPHNRGYTEAFF

j_gene: TRBJ1-5
abundance: -
d_gene: -
v_gene: TRBV3-1
CDR3nt: TGTGCCAGCAGCCAAGGATTTGGCCAGGTGAGCAATCAGCCCCAGCATTTT
CDR3aa: CASSQGFGQVSNQPQHF

j_gene: TRBJ1-2
abundance: many
d_gene: TRBD1
v_gene: TRBV3-1
CDR3nt: TGTGCCAGCAGCCTTTCAGGGGGCGGCTACACCTTC
CDR3aa: CASSLSGGGYTF

j_gene: TRBJ2-5
abundance: few
d_gene: -
v_gene: TRBV24-1
CDR3nt: TGTGCCACCAGTGACCCGCCGGGAGAGACCCAGTACTTC
CDR3aa: CATSDPPGETQYF

j_gene: TRBJ1-6
abundance: few
d_gene: -
v_gene: TRBV12-2
CDR3nt: TGTGCAAGTCGCCTAGGGATTTATAATTCACCCCTCCACTTT
CDR3aa: CASRLGIYNSPLHF

j_gene: TRBJ2-1
abundance: many
d_gene: -
v_gene: TRBV10-3
CDR3nt: TGTGCCATCAGAGGGAGAGGTGACAATGAGCAGTTCTTC
CDR3aa: CAIRGRGDNEQFF

j_gene: TRBJ2-3
abundance: few
d_gene: TRBD2
v_gene: TRBV5-1
CDR3nt: TGCGCCAGCAGCGGGGCTAGCGGGCGTAGCACAGATACGCAGTATTTT
CDR3aa: CASSGASGRSTDTQYF

j_gene: TRBJ1-2
abundance: many
d_gene: TRBD1
v_gene: TRBV7-2
CDR3nt: TGTGCCAGCAGCCGCATCAGGGGGCTCGACTATGGCTACACCTTC
CDR3aa: CASSRIRGLDYGYTF

j_gene: TRBJ1-5
abundance: many
d_gene: -
v_gene: TRBV7-8
CDR3nt: TGTGCCAGCAGCTTAGCTACGCCCTGGGGCAATCAGCCCCAGCATTTT
CDR3aa: CASSLATPWGNQPQHF